These T cell receptor beta chains were read from a single sample in a study of shared clonotypes between healthy human individuals. The protocol was immunoSEQ multiplex PCR, while the TCRdb copy is restricted to in-frame clones and leaves out a portion. The repertoire has about 2.1 million clones, 85% to 95% of them found once; the top ten carry under 2%. Sequencing was done on a sample of naive CD8+ T cells from PBMCs. Receptors were obtained from a young man in good health. Some clones in this sample may be carry-over from other donors' samples. The CDR3 runs from the conserved cysteine through the conserved F or W. Fields, in order: clone size, V gene, D gene, J gene, CDR3 protein, CDR3 DNA. D genes are given only for firm matches. Clone size appears in some rows only: once, few, many, or a class for an expanded clone.

>.|TRBV11-3|.|TRBJ2-2
CATRRGAENTGELFF
TGTGCCACCCGAAGGGGAGCGGAAAACACCGGGGAGCTGTTTTTT
>.|TRBV7-9|.|TRBJ2-1
CASSPQGDEQFF
TGTGCCAGCAGCCCTCAGGGCGATGAGCAGTTCTTC
>.|TRBV27|.|TRBJ2-1
CASSPSYNEQFF
TGTGCCAGCAGTCCGTCCTACAATGAGCAGTTCTTC
>once|TRBV7-9|TRBD2|TRBJ2-1
CASSFLAGVGNEQFF
TGTGCCAGCAGCTTTTTGGCGGGAGTAGGGAATGAGCAGTTCTTC
>.|TRBV4-2|.|TRBJ1-4
CASSQYLAGSEKLFF
TGTGCCAGCAGCCAATATCTGGCAGGGAGTGAAAAACTGTTTTTT
>.|TRBV5-6|.|TRBJ2-1
CASSLDLGTPYNEQFF
TGTGCCAGCAGCTTGGACTTGGGGACTCCTTACAATGAGCAGTTCTTC
>.|TRBV7-9|.|TRBJ2-3
CASSLGLDTQYF
TGTGCCAGCAGCTTAGGTTTAGATACGCAGTATTTT
>.|TRBV6-6|.|TRBJ2-5
CASRPWLSGEETQYF
TGTGCCAGCAGGCCCTGGCTCTCTGGGGAAGAGACCCAGTACTTC
>.|TRBV11-3|TRBD1|TRBJ1-5
CASSLVRISGQGVYNQPQHF
TGTGCCAGCAGCTTAGTACGGATATCGGGACAGGGGGTATACAATCAGCCCCAGCATTTT
>.|TRBV6-5|.|TRBJ2-7
CASSYSNRHEQYF
TGTGCCAGCAGTTACTCAAATCGGCACGAGCAGTACTTC
>.|TRBV5-8|.|TRBJ2-3
CASSFSQVLAASSTDTQYF
TGTGCCAGCAGTTTCTCCCAGGTGCTAGCCGCATCTAGCACAGATACGCAGTATTTT
>.|TRBV4-1|.|TRBJ2-7
CASSHPGRGEQYF
TGCGCCAGCAGCCACCCCGGACGGGGCGAGCAGTACTTC
>.|TRBV28|.|TRBJ1-5
CASSLDFGDSQPQHF
TGTGCCAGCAGTTTGGATTTTGGGGATTCTCAGCCCCAGCATTTT
>.|TRBV29-1|.|TRBJ2-1
CSVLLPPSVREQFF
TGCAGCGTCCTCCTGCCCCCTAGCGTCCGTGAGCAGTTCTTC
>once|TRBV7-9|TRBD1|TRBJ2-7
CASSPRTGLAYEQYF
TGTGCCAGCAGCCCGCGGACAGGGTTAGCCTACGAGCAGTACTTC
>once|TRBV30|.|TRBJ2-7
CACRGAGGISYEQYF
TGTGCCTGTCGGGGGGCCGGGGGAATCTCCTACGAGCAGTACTTC
>once|TRBV10-1|.|TRBJ2-7
CASSESDGSYEQYF
TGCGCCAGCAGTGAGTCTGACGGGTCCTACGAGCAGTACTTC
>.|TRBV14|.|TRBJ2-1
CASSQDVRGSRIF
TGTGCCAGCAGCCAAGATGTAAGGGGGTCTAGGATCTTC
>.|TRBV9|.|TRBJ1-2
CASSVGLSYGYTF
TGTGCCAGCAGCGTAGGGTTGTCCTATGGCTACACCTTC
>.|TRBV6-6|.|TRBJ2-7
CASSTRDFPYEQYF
TGTGCCAGCAGTACTCGGGACTTCCCCTACGAGCAGTACTTC
>.|TRBV7-9|.|TRBJ2-5
CASSLDFWGSETQYF
TGTGCCAGCAGCTTAGATTTCTGGGGATCGGAGACCCAGTACTTC
>.|TRBV27|.|TRBJ2-7
CASSRRNSGEQYF
TGTGCCAGCAGCCGAAGGAATTCCGGCGAGCAGTACTTC
>once|TRBV11-2|.|TRBJ2-7
CASSLYEQYF
TGTGCCAGCAGCTTATACGAGCAGTACTTC
>few|TRBV7-9|TRBD2|TRBJ2-2
CASSPGLAGRYTGELFF
TGTGCCAGCAGCCCAGGACTAGCGGGGAGATACACCGGGGAGCTGTTTTTT
>.|TRBV7-2|TRBD2|TRBJ2-1
CASSSEPSGRVYNEQFF
TGTGCCAGCAGCTCGGAACCTAGCGGGAGAGTGTACAATGAGCAGTTCTTC
>.|TRBV7-9|TRBD1|TRBJ2-7
CASSSTGQGFQQYF
TGTGCCAGCAGCTCCACGGGACAGGGCTTCCAGCAGTACTTC
>few|TRBV28|.|TRBJ1-5
CASRLPRSNQPQHF
TGTGCCAGCAGACTACCAAGAAGCAATCAGCCCCAGCATTTT
>.|TRBV7-8|TRBD1|TRBJ1-1
CASSGRTGMNTEAFF
TGTGCCAGCAGCGGCCGGACAGGGATGAACACTGAAGCTTTCTTT
>.|TRBV28|.|TRBJ2-7
CASSLDQEDQYF
TGTGCCAGCAGTTTAGATCAGGAGGACCAGTACTTC
>.|TRBV7-2|.|TRBJ2-7
CASSPRATGVYEQYF
TGTGCCAGCAGCCCTAGGGCCACAGGTGTATACGAGCAGTACTTC
>once|TRBV27|.|TRBJ1-3
CASSSRGSGNTIYF
TGTGCCAGCAGTTCAAGGGGCTCTGGAAACACCATATATTTT
>.|TRBV6-1|TRBD1|TRBJ2-7
CASSELGTGKTYEQYF
TGTGCCAGCAGTGAATTGGGGACAGGCAAAACCTACGAGCAGTACTTC
>.|TRBV5-1|.|TRBJ2-1
CASSLTRSLSGGKNNEQFF
TGCGCCAGCAGCTTGACTCGGTCTTTATCTGGCGGAAAGAACAATGAGCAGTTCTTC
>.|TRBV27|TRBD2|TRBJ2-3
CASSWAGGPTDTQYF
TGTGCCAGCAGTTGGGCGGGAGGGCCAACAGATACGCAGTATTTT
>few|TRBV20-1|TRBD1|TRBJ1-4
CSAQQGEKLFF
TGCAGTGCTCAACAGGGGGAAAAACTGTTTTTT
>.|TRBV28|.|TRBJ1-5
CASSSLPQPQHF
TGTGCCAGCAGTTCTTTACCTCAGCCCCAGCATTTT